This T cell receptor beta chain came from a study of untreated major depressive disorder. Study-wide points: Depressed patients' CD4+ T cells carried increased TRBV05-01 (Vbeta 5.1) usage versus control CD4+ T cells.

Each depressed patient was matched pairwise with a non-depressed control on sex, age, current smoking status and body mass index. Donors lacked major illness, comorbidities, regular medication, drug use, or heavy drinking. CD4+ T cells were isolated from thawed PBMCs by magnetic negative selection. Roughly 95% CD4+ purity was typical by flow cytometry. The CDR3 is made up of 16 amino acids. J lost 2 bases, V lost 4 bases, and 6 bases had no gene match. CDR1 is SGHDT, CDR2 YYEEEE, per germline. Data came from immunoSEQ multiplex PCR; TCRdb stores just in-frame clones and leaves some out. The data show 15,000 to 20,000 clones, more than 90% seen once. Note on this clone: Its antigen is as yet unknown.

This sequence originates from a woman aged 40 to 50 with major depressive disorder. Specimen: CD4+ T cells from PBMCs. This chain joins TRBV5-6 and TRBJ2-3, with 11 nucleotides matching TRBD2. DNA for the CDR3: TGTGCCAGCAGCCAACCGGGACTAGCGGACACAGATACGCAGTATTTT. It encodes CASSQPGLADTDTQYF.